This T cell receptor beta chain is from a study of metastatic and nonmetastatic thyroid tumors. TCRdb re-called clones from the PCR reads using MiXCR. The sample carries approximately 26,000 clones, over 10% recorded once. All patients were treatment-naive before thyroid surgery. With regard to this clone: A much larger clone is a single base away; this may be a read error.

Sequencing was carried out using blood. This TCR was sampled from a female donor with papillary thyroid cancer or a benign thyroid nodule (not recorded which). Some clones in this sample may be carry-over from other donors' samples.

The CDR3 spells CASYRSGRNNEQFF. CDR3 nucleotides: TGTGCCAGCTATAGAAGTGGAAGGAACAATGAGCAGTTCTTC. The V and J genes are TRBV28 and TRBJ2-1; D not resolved. Trimming removed 8 bases from V and 5 bases from J, with 16 bases in between. Germline-derived CDR1 and CDR2 are MDHEN and SYDVKM. The CDR3 spans 14 residues.